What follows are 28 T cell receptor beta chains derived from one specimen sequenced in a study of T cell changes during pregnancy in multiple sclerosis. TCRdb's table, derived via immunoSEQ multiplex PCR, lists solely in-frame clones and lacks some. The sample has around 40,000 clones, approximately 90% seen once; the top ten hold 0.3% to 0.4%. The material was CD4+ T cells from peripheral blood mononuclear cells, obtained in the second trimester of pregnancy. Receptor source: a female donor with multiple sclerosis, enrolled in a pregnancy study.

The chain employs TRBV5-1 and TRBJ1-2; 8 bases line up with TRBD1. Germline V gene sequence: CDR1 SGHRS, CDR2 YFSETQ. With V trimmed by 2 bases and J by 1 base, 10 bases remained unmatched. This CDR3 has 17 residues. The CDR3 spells CASSFQGASRVNYGYTF. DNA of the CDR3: TGCGCCAGCAGCTTCCAGGGGGCTTCTCGCGTTAACTATGGCTACACCTTC.

CDR3 protein: CAWSGGHGNTIYF. The CDR3 DNA reads TGTGCCTGGAGTGGGGGGCATGGAAACACCATATATTTT. This chain uses TRBV30 with TRBJ1-3; weak D call: TRBD1 (6 bases). Germline CDR1 is GTSNPN and CDR2 is SVGIG (reference sequence). Trimming took off 1 base at V and 3 bases at J, with 7 bases between the two ends. CDR3 size: 13 residues.

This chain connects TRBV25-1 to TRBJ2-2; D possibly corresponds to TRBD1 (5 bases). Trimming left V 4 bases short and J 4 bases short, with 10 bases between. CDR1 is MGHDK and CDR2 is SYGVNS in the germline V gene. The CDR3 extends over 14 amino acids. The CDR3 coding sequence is TGTGCCAGCAGTGCCGGCAGGGCCACCGGGGAGCTGTTTTTT. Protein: CASSAGRATGELFF.

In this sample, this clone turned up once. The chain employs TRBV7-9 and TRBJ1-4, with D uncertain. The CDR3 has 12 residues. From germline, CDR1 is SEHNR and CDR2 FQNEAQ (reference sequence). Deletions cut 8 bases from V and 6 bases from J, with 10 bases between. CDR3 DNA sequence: TGTGCCAGCCGCCACGGGGATGAAAAACTGTTTTTT. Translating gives CASRHGDEKLFF. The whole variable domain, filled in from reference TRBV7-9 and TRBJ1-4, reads DTGVSQNPRHKITKRGQNVTFRCDPISEHNRLYWYRQTLGQGPEFLTYFQNEAQLEKSRLLSDRFSAERPKGSFSTLEIQRTEQGDSAMYLCASRHGDEKLFFGSGTQLSVL.

The CDR3 sequence is CAWTTGDNSPLHF. The CDR3 nucleotides read TGTGCCTGGACTACAGGGGATAATTCACCCCTCCACTTT. The chain is built from TRBV30 and TRBJ1-6, with 7 bases matching TRBD1. This CDR3 is built from 13 residues. V was pared by 4 bases and J by 5 bases, with 2 bases of the junction left unmatched. From germline, CDR1 is GTSNPN and CDR2 SVGIG (reference sequence).

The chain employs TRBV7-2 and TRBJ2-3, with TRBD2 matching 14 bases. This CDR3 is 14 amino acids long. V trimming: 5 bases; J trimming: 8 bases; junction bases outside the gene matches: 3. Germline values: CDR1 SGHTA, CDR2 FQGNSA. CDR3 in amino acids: CASSRTSGGLTQYF. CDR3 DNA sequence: TGTGCCAGCAGCCGGACTAGCGGGGGGCTTACGCAGTATTTT. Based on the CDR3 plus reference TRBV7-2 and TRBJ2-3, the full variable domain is GAGVSQSPSNKVTEKGKDVELRCDPISGHTALYWYRQSLGQGLEFLIYFQGNSAPDKSGLPSDRFSAERTGGSVSTLTIQRTQQEDSAVYLCASSRTSGGLTQYFGPGTRLTVL.

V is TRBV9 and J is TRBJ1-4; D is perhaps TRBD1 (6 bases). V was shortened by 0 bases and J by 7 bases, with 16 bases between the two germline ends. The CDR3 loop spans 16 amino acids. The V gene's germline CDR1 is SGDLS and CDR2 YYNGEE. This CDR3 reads CASSVDGRGGGEKLFF. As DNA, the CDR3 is TGTGCCAGCAGCGTAGATGGAAGGGGGGGTGGTGAAAAACTGTTTTTT.

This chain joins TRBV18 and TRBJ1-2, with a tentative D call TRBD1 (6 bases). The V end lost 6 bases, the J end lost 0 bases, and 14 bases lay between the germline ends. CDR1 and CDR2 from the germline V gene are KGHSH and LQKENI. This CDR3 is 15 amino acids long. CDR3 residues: CASSPDRPTNYGYTF. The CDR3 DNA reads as TGTGCCAGCTCGCCAGACAGGCCTACTAACTATGGCTACACCTTC.

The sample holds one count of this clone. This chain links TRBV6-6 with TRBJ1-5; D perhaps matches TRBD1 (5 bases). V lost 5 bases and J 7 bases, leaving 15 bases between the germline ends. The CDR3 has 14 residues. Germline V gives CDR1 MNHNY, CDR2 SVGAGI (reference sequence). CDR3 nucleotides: TGTGCCAGCAGTCCCTTCGCGGGGGGGCAGCCCCAGCATTTT. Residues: CASSPFAGGQPQHF.

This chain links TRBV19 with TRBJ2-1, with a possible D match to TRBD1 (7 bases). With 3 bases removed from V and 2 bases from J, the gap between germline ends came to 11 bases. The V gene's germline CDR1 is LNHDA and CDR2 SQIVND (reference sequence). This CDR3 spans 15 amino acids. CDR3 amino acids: CASSMRGQTYNEQFF. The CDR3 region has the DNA TGTGCCAGTAGTATGCGGGGACAGACCTACAATGAGCAGTTCTTC.

CDR3 in DNA: TGCAGCGTTGATCCGTCGGACCAAGAGACCCAGTACTTC. Its protein product is CSVDPSDQETQYF. This chain connects TRBV29-1 to TRBJ2-5, with D hard to call. V shed 3 bases and J shed 0 bases, with 8 bases lying between them. Germline CDR1 is SQVTM and CDR2 is ANQGSEA. The length of the CDR3 is 13 residues. Drawing the rest from reference TRBV29-1 and TRBJ2-5, the complete variable domain is SAVISQKPSRDICQRGTSLTIQCQVDSQVTMMFWYRQQPGQSLTLIATANQGSEATYESGFVIDKFPISRPNLTFSTLTVSNMSPEDSSIYLCSVDPSDQETQYFGPGTRLLVL.

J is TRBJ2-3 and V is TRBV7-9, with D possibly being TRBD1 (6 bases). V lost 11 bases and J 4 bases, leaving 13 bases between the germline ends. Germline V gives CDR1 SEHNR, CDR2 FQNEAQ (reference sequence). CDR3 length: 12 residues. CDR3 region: CAGEEGADTQYF. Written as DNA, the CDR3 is TGTGCCGGTGAAGAGGGGGCAGATACGCAGTATTTT. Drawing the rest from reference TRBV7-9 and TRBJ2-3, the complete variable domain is DTGVSQNPRHKITKRGQNVTFRCDPISEHNRLYWYRQTLGQGPEFLTYFQNEAQLEKSRLLSDRFSAERPKGSFSTLEIQRTEQGDSAMYLCAGEEGADTQYFGPGTRLTVL.

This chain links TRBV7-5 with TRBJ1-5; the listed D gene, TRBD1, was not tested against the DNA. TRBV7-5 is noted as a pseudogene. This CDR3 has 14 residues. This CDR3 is CVRSLGQGNQPQHF. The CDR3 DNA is TGTGTCAGAAGCTTAGGACAGGGTAATCAGCCCCAGCATTTT.

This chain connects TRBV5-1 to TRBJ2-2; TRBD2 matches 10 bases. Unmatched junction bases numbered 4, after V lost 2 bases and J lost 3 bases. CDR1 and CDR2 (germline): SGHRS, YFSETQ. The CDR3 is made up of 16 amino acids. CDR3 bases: TGCGCCAGCAGCTTTCAAGCGGGAGGGGACACCGGGGAGCTGTTTTTT. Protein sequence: CASSFQAGGDTGELFF.

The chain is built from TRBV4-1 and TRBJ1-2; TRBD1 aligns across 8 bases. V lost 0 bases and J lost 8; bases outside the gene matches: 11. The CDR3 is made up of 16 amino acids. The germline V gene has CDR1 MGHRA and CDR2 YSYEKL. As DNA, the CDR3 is TGCGCCAGCAGCCAAGATCAGAGCCGGACAGGGACCGGCTACACCTTC. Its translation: CASSQDQSRTGTGYTF.

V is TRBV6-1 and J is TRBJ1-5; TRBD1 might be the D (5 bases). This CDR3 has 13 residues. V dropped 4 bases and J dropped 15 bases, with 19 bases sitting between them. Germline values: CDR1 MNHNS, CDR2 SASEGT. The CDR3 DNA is TGTGCCAGCAGTGTCGGGGGACCCACCCAGCGGCATTTT. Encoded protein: CASSVGGPTQRHF.

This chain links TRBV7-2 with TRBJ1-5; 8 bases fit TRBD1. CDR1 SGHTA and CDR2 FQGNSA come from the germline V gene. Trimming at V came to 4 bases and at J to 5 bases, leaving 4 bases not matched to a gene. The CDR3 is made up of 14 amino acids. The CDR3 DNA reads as TGTGCCAGCAGCTCGCAGGGGGCCGATCAGCCCCAGCATTTT. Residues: CASSSQGADQPQHF.

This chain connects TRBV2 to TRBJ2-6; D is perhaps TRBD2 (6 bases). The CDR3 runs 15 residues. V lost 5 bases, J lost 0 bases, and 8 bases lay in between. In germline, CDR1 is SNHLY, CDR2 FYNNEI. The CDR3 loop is CASSRENSGANVLTF. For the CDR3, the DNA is TGTGCCAGCAGTCGGGAGAACTCTGGGGCCAACGTCCTGACTTTC. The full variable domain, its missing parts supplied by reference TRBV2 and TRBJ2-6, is EPEVTQTPSHQVTQMGQEVILRCVPISNHLYFYWYRQILGQKVEFLVSFYNNEISEKSEIFDDQFSVERPDGSNFTLKIRSTKLEDSAMYFCASSRENSGANVLTFGAGSRLTVL.

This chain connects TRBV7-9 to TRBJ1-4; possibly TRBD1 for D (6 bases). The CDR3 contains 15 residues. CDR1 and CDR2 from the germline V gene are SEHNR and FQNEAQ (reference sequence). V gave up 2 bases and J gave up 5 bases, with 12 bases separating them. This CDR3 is CASSLRGSGNEKLFF. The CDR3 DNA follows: TGTGCCAGCAGCTTAAGGGGGTCCGGGAATGAAAAACTGTTTTTT.

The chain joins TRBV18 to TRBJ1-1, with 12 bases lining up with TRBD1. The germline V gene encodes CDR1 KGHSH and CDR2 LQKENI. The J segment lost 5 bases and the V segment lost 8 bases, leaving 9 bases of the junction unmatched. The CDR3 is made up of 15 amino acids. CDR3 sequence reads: CASASLGQGATEAFF. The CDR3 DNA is TGTGCCAGCGCCTCTCTGGGACAGGGGGCGACTGAAGCTTTCTTT.

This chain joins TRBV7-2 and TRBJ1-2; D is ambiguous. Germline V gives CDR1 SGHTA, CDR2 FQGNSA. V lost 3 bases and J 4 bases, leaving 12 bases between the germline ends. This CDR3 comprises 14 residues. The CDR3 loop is CASSFSQDGYGYTF. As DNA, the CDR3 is TGTGCCAGCAGCTTTTCCCAGGATGGCTATGGCTACACCTTC.

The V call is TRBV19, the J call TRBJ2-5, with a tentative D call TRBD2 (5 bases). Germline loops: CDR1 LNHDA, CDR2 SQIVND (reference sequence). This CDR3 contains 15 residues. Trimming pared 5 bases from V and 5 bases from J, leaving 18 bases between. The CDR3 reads CASSPRTPGDETQYF. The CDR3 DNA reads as TGTGCCAGTAGTCCGCGGACCCCCGGGGATGAGACCCAGTACTTC.

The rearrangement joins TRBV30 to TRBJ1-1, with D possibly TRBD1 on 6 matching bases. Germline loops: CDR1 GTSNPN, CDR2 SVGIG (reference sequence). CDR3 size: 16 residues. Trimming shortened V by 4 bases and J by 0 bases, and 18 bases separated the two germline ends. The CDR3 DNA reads TGTGCCTGGACCGCCGGACAGTACCGTATGAACACTGAAGCTTTCTTT. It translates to CAWTAGQYRMNTEAFF.

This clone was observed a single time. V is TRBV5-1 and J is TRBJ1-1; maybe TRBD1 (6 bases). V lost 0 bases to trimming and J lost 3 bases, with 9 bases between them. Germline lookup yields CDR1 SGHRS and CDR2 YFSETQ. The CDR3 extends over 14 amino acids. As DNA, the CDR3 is TGCGCCAGCAGCTTGGAAGGGGGAGACACTGAAGCTTTCTTT. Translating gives CASSLEGGDTEAFF.

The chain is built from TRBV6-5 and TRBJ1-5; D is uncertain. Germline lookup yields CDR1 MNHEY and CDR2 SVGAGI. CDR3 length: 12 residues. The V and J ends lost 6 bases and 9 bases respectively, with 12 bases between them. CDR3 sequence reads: CASSKPGRPQHF. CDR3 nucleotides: TGTGCCAGCAGCAAACCCGGGAGGCCCCAGCATTTT.

The CDR3 loop is CASSYATSGRRGEQYF. CDR3 sequence (DNA): TGTGCCAGCAGTTACGCGACTAGCGGGAGGCGCGGCGAGCAGTACTTC. The chain carries TRBV6-5 and TRBJ2-7; 13 nucleotides match TRBD2. V lost 2 bases, J lost 6 bases, and 7 bases stayed unmatched. This CDR3 is built from 16 residues. The germline V gene encodes CDR1 MNHEY and CDR2 SVGAGI.

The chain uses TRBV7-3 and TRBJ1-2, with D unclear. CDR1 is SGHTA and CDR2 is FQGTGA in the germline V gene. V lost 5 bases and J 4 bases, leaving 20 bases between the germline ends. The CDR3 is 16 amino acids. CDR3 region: CASSPRGHATGYGYTF. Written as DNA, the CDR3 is TGTGCCAGCAGCCCCCGTGGCCATGCCACGGGCTATGGCTACACCTTC. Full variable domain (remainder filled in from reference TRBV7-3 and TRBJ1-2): GAGVSQTPSNKVTEKGKYVELRCDPISGHTALYWYRQSLGQGPEFLIYFQGTGAADDSGLPNDRFFAVRPEGSVSTLKIQRTERGDSAVYLCASSPRGHATGYGYTFGSGTRLTVV.

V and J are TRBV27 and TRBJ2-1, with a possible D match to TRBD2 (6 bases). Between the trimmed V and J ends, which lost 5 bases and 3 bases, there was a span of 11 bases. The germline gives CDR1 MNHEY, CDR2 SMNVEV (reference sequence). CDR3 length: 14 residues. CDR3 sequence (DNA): TGTGCCAGCAGTATGCGGGATCTCTACAATGAGCAGTTCTTC. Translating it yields CASSMRDLYNEQFF.